The next 27 T cell receptor beta chains were all read from a single sample in a study of T cell responses to AZD1222 COVID-19 vaccine. Clones were read by immunoSEQ multiplex PCR, and TCRdb kept only the in-frame ones, dropping some. The sample lists 65,000 to 85,000 clones, about four fifths occurring once. Source: peripheral blood, taken 28 days after the second AZD1222 dose. These receptors all come from an adult who received the AZD1222 COVID-19 vaccine.

This clone was counted between two and nine times. The gene calls are TRBV2 and TRBJ2-7, with D possibly TRBD2 on 5 matching bases. The V gene lost 6 bases and the J gene lost 0 bases, with 9 bases spanning the gap. This CDR3 has 13 amino acids. Germline CDR1 and CDR2: SNHLY and FYNNEI. The DNA for the CDR3 is TGTGCCAGCAGAAGGACTGTCTCCTACGAGCAGTACTTC. Its translation is CASRRTVSYEQYF.

V usage is TRBV27 and J usage is TRBJ1-4; maybe TRBD1 (5 bases). Germline-derived CDR1 and CDR2 are MNHEY and SMNVEV (reference sequence). Trimming shortened V by 7 bases and J by 4 bases, and 28 bases separated the two germline ends. This CDR3 has 19 residues. This chain's CDR3 is CASTTLGLGSGRNNEKLFF. The CDR3, as DNA: TGTGCCAGCACAACCTTAGGCCTGGGGTCAGGGCGGAATAATGAAAAACTGTTTTTT.

V is TRBV7-6 and J is TRBJ2-3; 7 bases map to TRBD1. The junction had 3 bases not matched to a gene; V was cut back by 5 bases and J by 1 base. CDR3 length equals 14 residues. Germline CDR1 and CDR2: SGHVS and FNYEAQ. Here the CDR3 reads CASSTGQGTDTQYF. The CDR3 DNA reads as TGTGCCAGCAGCACCGGACAGGGCACAGATACGCAGTATTTT.

The chain employs TRBV4-1 and TRBJ1-5, with D perhaps matching TRBD1 (5 bases). Germline CDR1 reads MGHRA; CDR2 reads YSYEKL. The CDR3 length is 16 residues. Between the trimmed V and J ends, which lost 0 bases and 0 bases, there was a span of 9 bases. CDR3 bases: TGCGCCAGCAGCCAAGATGACAGATATAGCAATCAGCCCCAGCATTTT. This codes for CASSQDDRYSNQPQHF.

V is TRBV25-1 and J is TRBJ1-1, with 11 bases that match TRBD1. This CDR3 spans 16 amino acids. Germline V gene lookup returns CDR1 MGHDK and CDR2 SYGVNS. J was trimmed by 6 bases and V by 4 bases; bases with no gene match: 10. CDR3 bases: TGTGCCAGCAGTGCTTCCGGGACAGGGGGTTTCGCTGAAGCTTTCTTT. Protein product: CASSASGTGGFAEAFF. Looking up the rest from reference TRBV25-1 and TRBJ1-1 gives the full variable domain: EADIYQTPRYLVIGTGKKITLECSQTMGHDKMYWYQQDPGMELHLIHYSYGVNSTEKGDLSSESTVSRIRTEHFPLTLESARPSHTSQYLCASSASGTGGFAEAFFGQGTRLTVV.

The rearrangement uses TRBV5-6 and TRBJ1-2; 8 bases are shared with TRBD1. Germline assignment: CDR1 SGHDT and CDR2 YYEEEE. CDR3 length equals 17 residues. V gave up 4 bases and J gave up 8 bases; unmatched junction bases: 19. CDR3 coding DNA: TGTGCCAGCAGCCGAAGTATTACCGGGACAGGATCTAAGGGCTACACCTTC. Protein sequence: CASSRSITGTGSKGYTF.

The CDR3 sequence: CASSSPNIRIYGYTF. The CDR3 DNA follows: TGCGCCAGCAGCTCGCCTAACATCCGGATCTATGGCTACACCTTC. The V call is TRBV4-1, the J call TRBJ1-2, with no clear D. Trimming cost V 5 bases and J 4 bases, with 17 bases left between them. This CDR3 has 15 amino acids. Germline V gene data show CDR1 as MGHRA and CDR2 as YSYEKL.

The chain has TRBV6-5 and TRBJ1-2; D uncertain. CDR1 and CDR2 (germline): MNHEY, SVGAGI. This CDR3 contains 15 residues. The germline V and J ends were trimmed by 6 bases and 4 bases, with 18 bases remaining between them. This CDR3 reads CASRSPAVALYGYTF. The CDR3, as DNA: TGTGCCAGCAGAAGCCCCGCCGTGGCCCTCTATGGCTACACCTTC.

The V and J genes are TRBV4-1 and TRBJ2-1, with a possible D match to TRBD2 (5 bases). Germline V CDR1 and CDR2: MGHRA, YSYEKL. The length of the CDR3 is 15 residues. V lost 2 bases and J lost 5, with 13 bases in between. The chain's CDR3 is CASSQRTATNNEQFF. DNA for the CDR3: TGCGCCAGCAGCCAAAGGACTGCAACAAACAATGAGCAGTTCTTC.

The V and J genes are TRBV14 and TRBJ2-2, with no clear D. CDR3 length equals 15 residues. V was trimmed by 0 bases and J by 1 base, leaving 6 bases between them. CDR1 and CDR2 from the germline V gene are SGHDN and FVKESK. DNA for the CDR3: TGTGCCAGCAGCCAAGATTCACAGAACACCGGGGAGCTGTTTTTT. Translation gives CASSQDSQNTGELFF.

This clone has a count of ten or more. Written as DNA, the CDR3 is TGTGCCAGCAGCCAAGTATTGCGAGGGTACGAGCAGTACTTC. This gives the protein CASSQVLRGYEQYF. V is TRBV14 and J is TRBJ2-7; a possible D gene is TRBD2 (5 bases). Trimming left V 1 base short and J 4 bases short, with 11 bases between. This CDR3 is built from 14 residues. The V gene's germline CDR1 is SGHDN and CDR2 FVKESK.

V gene TRBV6-2 or TRBV6-3 combines with J gene TRBJ1-5; 7 nucleotides agree with TRBD1. Germline-derived CDR1 and CDR2 are MNHEY and SVGEGT. The CDR3 runs 17 residues. The J segment lost 4 bases and the V segment lost 6 bases, leaving 15 bases of the junction unmatched. Here the CDR3 reads CASSPTSWDRYNQPQHF. The CDR3 DNA reads as TGTGCCAGCAGCCCCACCTCCTGGGACAGATATAATCAGCCCCAGCATTTT.

The rearrangement joins TRBV28 to TRBJ2-7; possibly TRBD2 for D (6 bases). With 5 bases removed from V and 6 bases from J, the gap between germline ends came to 14 bases. The CDR3 totals 13 residues. CDR1 and CDR2 from the germline V gene are MDHEN and SYDVKM. CDR3 in amino acids: CASSQGQGGEQYF. In DNA form, the CDR3 reads TGTGCCAGCAGTCAGGGCCAGGGAGGCGAGCAGTACTTC.

This clone was recorded once. The chain employs TRBV29-1 and TRBJ2-3, with D unresolved. CDR3 size: 13 residues. The V end lost 5 bases, the J end lost 2 bases, and 11 bases lay between the germline ends. Germline V gene sequence: CDR1 SQVTM, CDR2 ANQGSEA. The CDR3 DNA sequence: TGCAGCGTTAGCGATAGGGTCACAGATACGCAGTATTTT. It yields the protein CSVSDRVTDTQYF.

The V call is TRBV4-1, the J call TRBJ1-6; D might be TRBD1 (6 bases). CDR3 length: 16 residues. Between the trimmed V and J ends, which lost 2 bases and 6 bases, there was a span of 14 bases. CDR1 is MGHRA and CDR2 is YSYEKL in the germline V gene. CDR3 sequence (DNA): TGCGCCAGCAGCCAACCTAACAGGGAGGTTAATTCACCCCTCCACTTT. The encoded protein is CASSQPNREVNSPLHF.

The chain links TRBV5-5 to TRBJ2-2; 9 bases agree with TRBD1. The junction had 6 bases not matched to a gene; V was cut back by 4 bases and J by 5 bases. This CDR3 is built from 15 residues. Looked up from germline, CDR1 is SGHKS and CDR2 is YYEKEE (reference sequence). CDR3 sequence: CASSLGQGITGELFF. Here the CDR3 DNA reads TGTGCCAGCAGCCTGGGACAGGGAATAACCGGGGAGCTGTTTTTT. Supplemented by reference TRBV5-5 and TRBJ2-2, the full variable domain reads DAGVTQSPTHLIKTRGQQVTLRCSPISGHKSVSWYQQVLGQGPQFIFQYYEKEERGRGNFPDRFSARQFPNYSSELNVNALLLGDSALYLCASSLGQGITGELFFGEGSRLTVL.

This clone was counted between two and nine times. This CDR3 reads CASSEPSRGATNEKLFF. The CDR3 nucleotides are TGTGCCAGCAGTGAACCTAGTCGCGGGGCAACTAATGAAAAACTGTTTTTT. V is TRBV6-1 and J is TRBJ1-4, with unresolved D. The CDR3 extends over 17 amino acids. Germline CDR1 and CDR2: MNHNS and SASEGT. Trimming left V 2 bases short and J 0 bases short, with 13 bases between.

The rearrangement links TRBV29-1 to TRBJ2-7; possible D gene TRBD1, 6 bases. Germline V CDR1 and CDR2: SQVTM, ANQGSEA. The CDR3 has 13 amino acids. The ends were cut back, 4 bases at V and 0 bases at J, with 10 bases in the middle. The CDR3 nucleotides read TGCAGCGTTGCCGGGACAAGCTCCTACGAGCAGTACTTC. Amino acid sequence: CSVAGTSSYEQYF.

This chain connects TRBV2 to TRBJ2-5, with 9 nucleotides matching TRBD2. Germline CDR1 SNHLY, CDR2 FYNNEI. Losses at the gene ends were 4 bases for V and 5 bases for J; bases not matched to a gene: 8. The CDR3 has 15 residues. CDR3 DNA sequence: TGTGCCAGCAGTGGTGGAGCGGGGGGAGGGGAGACCCAGTACTTC. It codes for CASSGGAGGGETQYF. Full variable domain (remainder filled in from reference TRBV2 and TRBJ2-5): EPEVTQTPSHQVTQMGQEVILRCVPISNHLYFYWYRQILGQKVEFLVSFYNNEISEKSEIFDDQFSVERPDGSNFTLKIRSTKLEDSAMYFCASSGGAGGGETQYFGPGTRLLVL.

The gene calls are TRBV11-2 and TRBJ1-1; 8 bases are shared with TRBD1. Germline-derived CDR1 and CDR2 are SGHAT and FQNNGV. The CDR3 is 14 amino acids. V dropped 5 bases and J dropped 1; count of bases not matched to a gene: 3. The CDR3: CASSLGQANTEAFF. The CDR3 DNA follows: TGTGCCAGCAGCCTGGGACAGGCGAACACTGAAGCTTTCTTT.

V and J are TRBV12-3 or TRBV12-4 and TRBJ2-3; D remains ambiguous. The CDR3 runs to 13 residues. V shed 6 bases and J shed 4 bases, with 11 bases lying between them. The CDR3: CASSRLNADTQYF. For the CDR3, the DNA is TGTGCCAGCAGCCGGTTGAACGCAGATACGCAGTATTTT.

J is TRBJ1-4 and V is TRBV2; the D gene is possibly TRBD1 (6 bases). CDR1 SNHLY and CDR2 FYNNEI come from the germline V gene. The V gene lost 9 bases and the J gene lost 2 bases, with 7 bases spanning the gap. The CDR3 sequence is 12 residues long. The DNA for the CDR3 is TGTGCCAGTGACAGGACTAATGAAAAACTGTTTTTT. It specifies CASDRTNEKLFF.

This sequence joins TRBV19 and TRBJ2-7, with D possibly matching TRBD1 (6 bases). The germline V gene has CDR1 LNHDA and CDR2 SQIVND (reference sequence). The length of the CDR3 is 18 residues. V lost 6 bases and J lost 0, with 24 bases in between. CDR3 protein: CASSRKGVEFAGSYEQYF. For the CDR3, the DNA is TGTGCCAGTAGCAGAAAGGGGGTTGAATTCGCGGGCTCCTACGAGCAGTACTTC.

This clone has at least ten counts. The chain joins TRBV4-1 to TRBJ2-1, with D perhaps matching TRBD2 (5 bases). The CDR3 loop spans 16 amino acids. Germline values: CDR1 MGHRA, CDR2 YSYEKL. V lost 3 bases to trimming and J lost 11 bases, with 23 bases between them. The CDR3 region is CASSHHPARGPVKQFF. The CDR3 DNA reads TGCGCCAGCAGCCATCACCCAGCCCGCGGGCCGGTGAAGCAGTTCTTC.

This chain joins TRBV7-8 and TRBJ1-1; possibly TRBD1 for D (6 bases). The CDR3 loop spans 16 amino acids. The V end was cut by 0 bases, the J end by 0 bases, with 11 bases between. CDR1 is SGHVS, CDR2 FQNEAQ, per germline. CDR3 residues: CASSLANREVNTEAFF. The CDR3 DNA reads TGTGCCAGCAGCTTAGCAAACAGGGAGGTGAACACTGAAGCTTTCTTT.

The chain combines TRBV12-3 or TRBV12-4 with TRBJ2-5, with TRBD1 matching 7 bases. The CDR3 has 13 residues. V was clipped by 6 bases and J by 5 bases; unmatched bases: 6. CDR3 nucleotide sequence: TGTGCCAGCAGGACAGGGTTGTTGGAGACCCAGTACTTC. Translated: CASRTGLLETQYF.

This sequence joins TRBV7-2 and TRBJ1-3; the D is unclear. The CDR3 covers 14 residues. Deletions cut 4 bases from V and 0 bases from J, with 7 bases between. Looked up from germline, CDR1 is SGHTA and CDR2 is FQGNSA. The chain's CDR3 is CASSSTNSGNTIYF. In DNA form, the CDR3 reads TGTGCCAGCAGCTCGACGAACTCTGGAAACACCATATATTTT.